This paragraph reports one T cell receptor (beta chain). The data were obtained in a study of shared clonotypes between healthy human individuals. From germline, CDR1 is SNHLY and CDR2 FYNNEI. The CDR3 extends over 17 amino acids. The junction had 11 bases not matched to a gene; V was cut back by 4 bases and J by 8 bases. Deep-level assay runs were performed. Sorted-subset replicate PCR reactions contained 150 to 200 ng DNA, corresponding to approximately 30,000 T cell genomes. Assay: immunoSEQ multiplex PCR; the TCRdb copy retains only in-frame clones and omits some. This table holds about 680,000 clones, just over 90% found once. Positive CCR7 selection of CD45RO-negative cells yielded the naive CD8 cells, and terminally differentiated effector memory CD45RA+ cells were excluded.

The specimen was naive CD8+ T cells sorted from blood. This rearrangement joins TRBV2 to TRBJ2-3, with TRBD2 identical over 14 bases. This sequence was found in a man aged 25 to 45 in good health. CDR3 nucleotide sequence: TGTGCCAGCAGTGGACTAGCGGGAGGGCCCGAATCGGGTACGCAGTATTTT. Encoded protein: CASSGLAGGPESGTQYF.